A selection of T cell receptor beta chains follows, all from one sample in a study of T cells in Graves' hyperthyroidism and ophthalmopathy. TCRdb re-called the multiplex PCR reads with MiXCR, one entry per CDR3 protein. The table includes under 400,000 distinct CDR3 sequences, about 13% detected once. Sequenced input: blood. These receptors were obtained from a woman aged 18-29 years with Graves' hyperthyroidism. Both conserved end residues are part of each CDR3. Each record gives: CDR3 protein, CDR3 DNA, D gene, V gene, clone size, J gene. The D gene is left open where the match is weak. Size is stated for part of the rows, as once, few or many counts, or as a class when the clone is expanded.

CDR3 protein: CATSRGLAGGGETQYF; CDR3 DNA: TGTGCCACCAGCAGGGGACTAGCGGGAGGGGGGGAGACCCAGTACTTC; D gene: TRBD2; V gene: TRBV15; clone size: many; J gene: TRBJ2-5
CDR3 protein: CASSVVDRQEAFF; CDR3 DNA: TGTGCCAGCAGCGTAGTGGACAGACAAGAAGCTTTCTTT; D gene: NA; V gene: TRBV9; clone size: NA; J gene: TRBJ1-1
CDR3 protein: CASSLALTRPTDTQYF; CDR3 DNA: TGTGCCAGCAGCTTAGCGTTGACTAGACCCACAGATACGCAGTATTTT; D gene: NA; V gene: TRBV7-8; clone size: many; J gene: TRBJ2-3
CDR3 protein: CASSIVEFREKLFF; CDR3 DNA: TGTGCCAGTAGTATAGTCGAGTTCCGTGAAAAACTGTTTTTT; D gene: NA; V gene: TRBV19; clone size: NA; J gene: TRBJ1-4
CDR3 protein: CASSQGIGQGYNQPQHF; CDR3 DNA: TGCGCCAGCAGCCAAGGCATAGGACAGGGGTACAATCAGCCCCAGCATTTT; D gene: TRBD1; V gene: TRBV4-1; clone size: many; J gene: TRBJ1-5
CDR3 protein: CASSGRDDTEAFF; CDR3 DNA: TGTGCCAGCAGCGGACGGGATGACACTGAAGCTTTCTTT; D gene: NA; V gene: TRBV5-4; clone size: many; J gene: TRBJ1-1
CDR3 protein: CASSPTSGSDTQYF; CDR3 DNA: TGTGCCAGCAGCCCGACTAGCGGGAGTGATACGCAGTATTTT; D gene: TRBD2; V gene: TRBV7-3; clone size: many; J gene: TRBJ2-3
CDR3 protein: CASSHTSGGGNEQFF; CDR3 DNA: TGTGCCAGCAGTCATACTAGCGGGGGGGGTAATGAGCAGTTCTTC; D gene: TRBD2; V gene: TRBV6-1; clone size: NA; J gene: TRBJ2-1
CDR3 protein: CASSLVGIRNTEAFF; CDR3 DNA: TGCGCCAGCAGCTTGGTAGGCATCCGGAACACTGAAGCTTTCTTT; D gene: NA; V gene: TRBV5-1; clone size: many; J gene: TRBJ1-1
CDR3 protein: CASSPRPILANPFGTQYF; CDR3 DNA: TGTGCCAGCAGCCCCCGCCCCATCCTAGCTAACCCCTTCGGGACCCAGTACTTC; D gene: NA; V gene: TRBV7-8; clone size: many; J gene: TRBJ2-5
CDR3 protein: CASSLAAGPRETQYF; CDR3 DNA: TGCGCCAGCAGCTTGGCCGCAGGACCCCGGGAGACCCAGTACTTC; D gene: NA; V gene: TRBV5-1; clone size: NA; J gene: TRBJ2-5
CDR3 protein: CATSTRDTGELFF; CDR3 DNA: TGTGCCACCAGTACCAGGGATACCGGGGAGCTGTTTTTT; D gene: NA; V gene: TRBV24-1; clone size: few; J gene: TRBJ2-2
CDR3 protein: CASSVASAGPEAFF; CDR3 DNA: TGTGCCAGCAGCGTAGCTTCGGCGGGGCCTGAAGCTTTCTTT; D gene: NA; V gene: TRBV9; clone size: many; J gene: TRBJ1-1
CDR3 protein: CSARPEGGNEQYF; CDR3 DNA: TGCAGTGCCCGACCGGAAGGGGGCAACGAGCAGTACTTC; D gene: TRBD1; V gene: TRBV20-1; clone size: many; J gene: TRBJ2-7
CDR3 protein: CASTPPPSGMTYEQYF; CDR3 DNA: TGTGCCAGCACCCCCCCGCCTAGCGGGATGACCTACGAGCAGTACTTC; D gene: TRBD2; V gene: TRBV2; clone size: NA; J gene: TRBJ2-7
CDR3 protein: CASSLSGSVAGELFF; CDR3 DNA: TGTGCCAGCAGCCTAAGCGGGAGCGTCGCCGGGGAGCTGTTTTTT; D gene: TRBD2; V gene: TRBV7-8; clone size: many; J gene: TRBJ2-2
CDR3 protein: CASSQEGLQGEQYF; CDR3 DNA: TGCGCCAGCAGCCAAGAGGGGCTCCAGGGGGAGCAGTACTTC; D gene: NA; V gene: TRBV4-1; clone size: few; J gene: TRBJ2-7
CDR3 protein: CASSFAGGSRVRGEQFF; CDR3 DNA: TGTGCCAGCAGCTTCGCTGGGGGCAGTAGGGTTAGGGGTGAGCAGTTCTTC; D gene: NA; V gene: TRBV11-1; clone size: many; J gene: TRBJ2-1
CDR3 protein: CSARGKYYEQYF; CDR3 DNA: TGCAGTGCCCGTGGGAAATACTACGAGCAGTACTTC; D gene: NA; V gene: TRBV20-1; clone size: many; J gene: TRBJ2-7
CDR3 protein: CASSERGSLYGYTF; CDR3 DNA: TGCGCCAGCAGTGAGAGAGGCAGTCTCTATGGCTACACCTTC; D gene: NA; V gene: TRBV10-2; clone size: many; J gene: TRBJ1-2
CDR3 protein: CASSPWAGGSNEQFF; CDR3 DNA: TGTGCCAGCAGCCCTTGGGCGGGAGGATCCAATGAGCAGTTCTTC; D gene: TRBD2; V gene: TRBV4-2; clone size: few; J gene: TRBJ2-1
CDR3 protein: CASSVRGTYNEQFF; CDR3 DNA: TGTGCCAGCAGTGTCCGGGGGACATACAATGAGCAGTTCTTC; D gene: NA; V gene: TRBV2; clone size: many; J gene: TRBJ2-1
CDR3 protein: CASSLVSAGETQYF; CDR3 DNA: TGTGCCAGCAGCTTGGTCTCGGCTGGGGAGACCCAGTACTTC; D gene: NA; V gene: TRBV5-6; clone size: NA; J gene: TRBJ2-5
CDR3 protein: CATSRDSMVGNTEAFF; CDR3 DNA: TGTGCCACCAGCAGAGATTCGATGGTAGGGAACACTGAAGCTTTCTTT; D gene: NA; V gene: TRBV15; clone size: many; J gene: TRBJ1-1
CDR3 protein: CASSPPSGTNEQYF; CDR3 DNA: TGTGCCAGCAGCCCTCCCAGCGGAACAAACGAGCAGTACTTC; D gene: NA; V gene: TRBV7-2; clone size: many; J gene: TRBJ2-7
CDR3 protein: CSADGGAYYEQYF; CDR3 DNA: TGCAGTGCCGATGGTGGGGCCTACTACGAGCAGTACTTC; D gene: NA; V gene: TRBV20-1; clone size: NA; J gene: TRBJ2-7
CDR3 protein: CATALMGATAYEQYF; CDR3 DNA: TGTGCCACCGCACTAATGGGGGCCACAGCCTACGAGCAGTACTTC; D gene: NA; V gene: TRBV6-1; clone size: few; J gene: TRBJ2-7